The 2 T cell receptor beta chains given below trace back to one sample, sequenced in a study of vaccination and CD4 T cells after COVID-19. CD4+ T cells that had been cultured provided DNA sequenced with the Oncomine TCR Beta short-read assay. MiXCR, applied by TCRdb to the PCR reads, yields one record per CDR3 protein. The sample yields 15,000 to 25,000 distinct CDR3 sequences, about 38% seen once. For these TCRs, the target antigens are not known. Treatment noted: roughly ten-day PBMC culture with coronavirus spike peptide pools or control peptides (ViraFEST assay). Specimen: cultured CD4+ T cells from blood. The receptors shown here come from a human donor with COVID-19.

The chain recombines TRBV2 with TRBJ1-6; tentative D call: TRBD1 (6 bases). The germline gives CDR1 SNHLY, CDR2 FYNNEI. CDR3 length: 14 residues. Trimming shortened V by 9 bases and J by 3 bases, and 12 bases separated the two germline ends. CDR3 amino acids: CARAQGLYNSPLHF. DNA of the CDR3: TGTGCCAGGGCTCAGGGGCTCTATAATTCACCCCTCCACTTT.

The chain has TRBV14 and TRBJ2-1; D gene ambiguous. V lost 1 base to trimming and J lost 15 bases, with 13 bases between them. Germline lookup yields CDR1 SGHDN and CDR2 FVKESK. The CDR3 sequence is 12 residues long. CDR3 DNA: TGTGCCAGCAGCCAAGCCGGCCCGAGCATGTTCTTC. This sequence encodes CASSQAGPSMFF.